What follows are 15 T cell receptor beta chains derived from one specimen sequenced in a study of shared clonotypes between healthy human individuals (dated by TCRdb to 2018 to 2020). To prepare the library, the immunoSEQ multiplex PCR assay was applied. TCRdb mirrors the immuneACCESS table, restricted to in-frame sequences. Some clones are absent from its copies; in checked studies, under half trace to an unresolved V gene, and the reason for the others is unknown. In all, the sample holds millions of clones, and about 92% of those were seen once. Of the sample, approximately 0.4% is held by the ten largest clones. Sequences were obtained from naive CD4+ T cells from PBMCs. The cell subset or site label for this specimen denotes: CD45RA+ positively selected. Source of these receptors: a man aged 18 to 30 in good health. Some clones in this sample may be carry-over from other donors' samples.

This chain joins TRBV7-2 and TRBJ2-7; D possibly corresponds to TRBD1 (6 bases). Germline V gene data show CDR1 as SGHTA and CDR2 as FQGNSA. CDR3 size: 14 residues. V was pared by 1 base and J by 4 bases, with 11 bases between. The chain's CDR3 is CASSLERTDYEQYF. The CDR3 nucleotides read TGTGCCAGCAGCTTAGAAAGGACAGATTACGAGCAGTACTTC.

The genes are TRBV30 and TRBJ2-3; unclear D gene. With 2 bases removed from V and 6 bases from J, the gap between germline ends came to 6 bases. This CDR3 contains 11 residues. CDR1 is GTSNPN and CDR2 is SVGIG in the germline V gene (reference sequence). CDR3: CAWSISDTQYF. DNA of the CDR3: TGTGCCTGGAGTATTTCCGATACGCAGTATTTT.

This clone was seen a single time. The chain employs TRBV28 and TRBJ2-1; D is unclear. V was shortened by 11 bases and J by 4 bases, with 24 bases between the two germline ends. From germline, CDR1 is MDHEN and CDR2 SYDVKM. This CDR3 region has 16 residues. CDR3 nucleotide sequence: TGTGCCGCATTAGCAAAACCTTTGGGTCATTACAATGAGCAGTTCTTC. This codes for CAALAKPLGHYNEQFF. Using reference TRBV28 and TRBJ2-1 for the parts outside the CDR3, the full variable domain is DVKVTQSSRYLVKRTGEKVFLECVQDMDHENMFWYRQDPGLGLRLIYFSYDVKMKEKGDIPEGYSVSREKKERFSLILESASTNQTSMYLCAALAKPLGHYNEQFFGPGTRLTVL.

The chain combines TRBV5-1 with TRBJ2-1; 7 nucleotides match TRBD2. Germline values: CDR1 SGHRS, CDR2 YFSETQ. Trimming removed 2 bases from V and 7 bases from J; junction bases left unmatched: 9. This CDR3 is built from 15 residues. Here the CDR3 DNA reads TGCGCCAGCAGCTTAATGGGGGGGAAGGAAAATGAGCAGTTCTTC. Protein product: CASSLMGGKENEQFF.

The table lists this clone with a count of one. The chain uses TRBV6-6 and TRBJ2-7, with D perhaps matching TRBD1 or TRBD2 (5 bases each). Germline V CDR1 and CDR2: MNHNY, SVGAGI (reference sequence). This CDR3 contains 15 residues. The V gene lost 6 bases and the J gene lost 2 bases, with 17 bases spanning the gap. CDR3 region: CASSSRDVSAYEQYF. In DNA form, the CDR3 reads TGTGCCAGCAGCAGTCGGGACGTAAGCGCCTACGAGCAGTACTTC.

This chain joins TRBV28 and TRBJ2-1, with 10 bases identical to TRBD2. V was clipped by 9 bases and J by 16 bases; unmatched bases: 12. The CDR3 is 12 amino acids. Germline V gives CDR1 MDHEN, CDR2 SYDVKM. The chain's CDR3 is CASFPRSGRQFF. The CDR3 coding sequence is TGTGCCAGTTTCCCCCGTAGCGGGAGGCAATTCTTC. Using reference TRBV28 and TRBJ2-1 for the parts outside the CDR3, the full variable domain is DVKVTQSSRYLVKRTGEKVFLECVQDMDHENMFWYRQDPGLGLRLIYFSYDVKMKEKGDIPEGYSVSREKKERFSLILESASTNQTSMYLCASFPRSGRQFFGPGTRLTVL.

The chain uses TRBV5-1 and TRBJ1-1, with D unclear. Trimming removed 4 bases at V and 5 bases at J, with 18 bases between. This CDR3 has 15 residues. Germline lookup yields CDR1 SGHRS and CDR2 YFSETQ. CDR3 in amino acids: CASSPDPAGQTEAFF. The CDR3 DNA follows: TGCGCCAGCAGCCCGGACCCGGCCGGGCAAACTGAAGCTTTCTTT.

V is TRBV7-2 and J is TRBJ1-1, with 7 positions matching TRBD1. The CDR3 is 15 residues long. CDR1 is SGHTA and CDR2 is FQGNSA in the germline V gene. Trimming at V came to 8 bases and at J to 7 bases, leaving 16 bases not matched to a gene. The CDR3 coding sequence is TGTGCCAGCTCAAACAGGGGAAATCAGATCGGTGAAGCTTTCTTT. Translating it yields CASSNRGNQIGEAFF.

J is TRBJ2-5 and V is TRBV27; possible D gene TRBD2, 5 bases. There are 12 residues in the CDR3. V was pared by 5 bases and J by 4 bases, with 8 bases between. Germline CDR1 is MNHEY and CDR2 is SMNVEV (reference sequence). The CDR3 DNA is TGTGCCAGCAGTGGAGGCTCAGAGACCCAGTACTTC. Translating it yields CASSGGSETQYF.

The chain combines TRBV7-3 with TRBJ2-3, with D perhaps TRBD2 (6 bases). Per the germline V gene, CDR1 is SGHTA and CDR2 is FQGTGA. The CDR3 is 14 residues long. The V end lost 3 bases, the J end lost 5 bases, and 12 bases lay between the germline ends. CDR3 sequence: CASSLGQGGDTQYF. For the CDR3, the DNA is TGTGCCAGCAGCTTGGGGCAGGGAGGAGATACGCAGTATTTT.

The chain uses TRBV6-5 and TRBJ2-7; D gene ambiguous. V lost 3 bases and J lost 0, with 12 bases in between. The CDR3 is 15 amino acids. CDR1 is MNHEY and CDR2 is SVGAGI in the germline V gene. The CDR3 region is CASSYYRRSSYEQYF. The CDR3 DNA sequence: TGTGCCAGCAGTTATTACCGCCGGAGCTCCTACGAGCAGTACTTC.

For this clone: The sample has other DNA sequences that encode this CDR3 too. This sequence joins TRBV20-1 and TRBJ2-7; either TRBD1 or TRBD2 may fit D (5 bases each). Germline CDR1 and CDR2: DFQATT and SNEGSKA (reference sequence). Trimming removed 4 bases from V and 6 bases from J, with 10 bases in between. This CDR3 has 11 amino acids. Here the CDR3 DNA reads TGCAGTGCTACCCCGGGACGCGAGCAGTACTTC. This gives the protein CSATPGREQYF.

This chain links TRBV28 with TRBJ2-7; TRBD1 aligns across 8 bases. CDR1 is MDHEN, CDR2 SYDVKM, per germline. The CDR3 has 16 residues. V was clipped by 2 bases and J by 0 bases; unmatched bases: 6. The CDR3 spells CASSLPQGQDSYEQYF. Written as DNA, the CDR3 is TGTGCCAGCAGTTTACCTCAGGGACAGGACTCCTACGAGCAGTACTTC.

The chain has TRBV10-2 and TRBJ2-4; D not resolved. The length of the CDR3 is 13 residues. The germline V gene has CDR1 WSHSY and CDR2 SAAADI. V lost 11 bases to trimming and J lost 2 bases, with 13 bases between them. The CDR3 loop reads CASEGRTKNIQYF. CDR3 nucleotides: TGCGCCTCTGAAGGACGGACCAAAAACATTCAGTACTTC.

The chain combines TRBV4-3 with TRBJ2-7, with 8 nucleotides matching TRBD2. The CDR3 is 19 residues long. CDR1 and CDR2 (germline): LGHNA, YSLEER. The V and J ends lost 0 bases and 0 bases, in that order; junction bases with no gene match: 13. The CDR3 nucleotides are TGCGCCAGCAGCCAAGATCTTATAGCTTCGGGGGGGTACTCCTACGAGCAGTACTTC. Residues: CASSQDLIASGGYSYEQYF.